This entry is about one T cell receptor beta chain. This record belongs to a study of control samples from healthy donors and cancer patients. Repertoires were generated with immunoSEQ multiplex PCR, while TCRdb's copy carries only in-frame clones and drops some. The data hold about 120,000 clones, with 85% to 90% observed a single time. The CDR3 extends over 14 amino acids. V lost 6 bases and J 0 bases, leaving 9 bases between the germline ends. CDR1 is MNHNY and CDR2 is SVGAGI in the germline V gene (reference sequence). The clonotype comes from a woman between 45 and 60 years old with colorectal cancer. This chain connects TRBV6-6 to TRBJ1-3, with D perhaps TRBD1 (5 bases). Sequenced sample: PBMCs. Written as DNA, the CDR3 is TGTGCCAGCAGAACAGGACTCTCTGGAAACACCATATATTTT. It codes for CASRTGLSGNTIYF.